The sequence of this T cell receptor (beta chain) was determined in a study of blood T cell repertoires in COVID-19 (dated by TCRdb to 2020 to 2022). Study-level background: Collaborator samples came from the United States, Italy and Spain and covered acute and convalescent phases of COVID-19. The prospective study material was composed of cDNA or gDNA derived from T cells, B-cell-depleted T cells, or PBMCs. Subjects who had been exposed to COVID-19, were actively infected with it, or had recovered from it provided the deeply sampled blood TCRbeta repertoires that made up the dataset. The repertoires were released in a freely available public database meant as a resource for research on the immune response to SARS-CoV-2. The samples were drawn from the first 160 participants of the ongoing ImmuneRACE study and from over 950 subjects provided by 6 global collaborators. The sample metadata nearly always contained a de-identified subject ID, COVID-19 status, age in years and sex. Where available, HLA class I and class II types were obtained from metadata supplied by the sample provider rather than from assay-based typing. Broad study findings and their caveats: Clinical and demographic metadata were provided uncurated, with the amount varying by source and participant.

This clone showed up just a few times. This clone's antigen is unknown. One base away there is no much larger clone; base qualities are not given. TCRbeta CDR3 regions were amplified from genomic DNA by means of the immunoSEQ Assay, a bias-controlled multiplex PCR. Regarding the original processing steps: The number of nucleated cells in each sample was estimated by amplification of reference gene primers within the assay. To quantify the absolute abundance of each unique TCRbeta CDR3 rearrangement, sequence reads were collapsed and filtered. For each sample, productive Simpson clonality was calculated as the square root of Simpson's diversity index across productive rearrangements. The table comes from immuneACCESS by way of TCRdb, which keeps in-frame sequences with V and J called. Part of the clones is missing from these tables; in studies checked, under half for an unresolved V gene and the rest for unknown reasons. V and J calls and clone size come straight from that table; D and trimming were deduced from the DNA. This sample gives roughly 410,000 clones in total; 87% of them show up just once. About 2.3% of the sample is held by the ten biggest clonotypes.

At one collaborating source in Seattle, patients were enrolled during active infection and were followed longitudinally through the course of disease. The collaborating institutions used their own protocols to collect whole blood in K2EDTA tubes. Collaborator samples were shipped for TCRbeta analysis as frozen whole blood, isolated PBMCs, or DNA extracted from either sample type. The CDR3 holds 13 amino acids from the cysteine to the phenylalanine. The read is trimmed to its CDR3 DNA, 39 bases read in frame from base 1. The germline V gene encodes CDR1 SEHNR and CDR2 FQNEAQ (reference sequence). V sheds 5 bases and J sheds 4 bases, leaving 11 bases between their ends.

Recombination joined TRBV7-9 with TRBJ1-1, and possibly TRBD1, on 5 matching bases. This receptor was identified in a woman aged 55-70 years with COVID-19, enrolled during active disease. The sequenced sample was peripheral blood. CDR3 loop: CASSTQGGTEAFF. The bases are TGTGCCAGCAGCACTCAGGGAGGCACTGAAGCTTTCTTT.